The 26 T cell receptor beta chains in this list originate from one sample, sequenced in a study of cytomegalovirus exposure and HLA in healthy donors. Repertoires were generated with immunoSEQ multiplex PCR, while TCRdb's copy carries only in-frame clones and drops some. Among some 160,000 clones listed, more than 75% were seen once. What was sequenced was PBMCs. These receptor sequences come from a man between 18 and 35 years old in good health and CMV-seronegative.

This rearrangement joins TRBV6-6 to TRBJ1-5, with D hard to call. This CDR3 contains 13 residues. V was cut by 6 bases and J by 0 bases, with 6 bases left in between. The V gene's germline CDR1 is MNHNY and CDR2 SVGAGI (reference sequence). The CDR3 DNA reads TGTGCCAGCAGCAACTATAGCAATCAGCCCCAGCATTTT. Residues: CASSNYSNQPQHF.

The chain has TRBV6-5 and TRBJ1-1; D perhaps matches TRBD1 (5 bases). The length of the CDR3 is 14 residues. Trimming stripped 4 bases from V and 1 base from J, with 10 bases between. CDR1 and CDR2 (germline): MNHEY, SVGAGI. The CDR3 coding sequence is TGTGCCAGCAGTTCGACCACAGGGAACACTGAAGCTTTCTTT. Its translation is CASSSTTGNTEAFF.

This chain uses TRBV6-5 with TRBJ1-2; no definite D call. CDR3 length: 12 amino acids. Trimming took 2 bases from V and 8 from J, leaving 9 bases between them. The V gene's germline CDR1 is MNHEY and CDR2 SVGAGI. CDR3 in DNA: TGTGCCAGCAGTTACGTGGGGAGCGGCTACACCTTC. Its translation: CASSYVGSGYTF.

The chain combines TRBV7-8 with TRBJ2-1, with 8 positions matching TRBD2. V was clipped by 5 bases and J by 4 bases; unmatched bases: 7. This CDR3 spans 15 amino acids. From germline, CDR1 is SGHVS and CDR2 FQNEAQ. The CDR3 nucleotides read TGTGCCAGCAGCCTTTATAGCGGGGCATACAATGAGCAGTTCTTC. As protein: CASSLYSGAYNEQFF.

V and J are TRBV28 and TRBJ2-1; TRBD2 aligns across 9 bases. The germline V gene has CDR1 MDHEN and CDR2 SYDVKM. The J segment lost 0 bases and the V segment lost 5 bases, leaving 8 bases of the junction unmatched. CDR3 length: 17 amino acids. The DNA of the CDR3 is TGTGCCAGCAGTCAATTAGCGGGAGCGGACTCCTACAATGAGCAGTTCTTC. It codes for CASSQLAGADSYNEQFF.

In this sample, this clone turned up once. The DNA of the CDR3 is TGTGCCAGCAGTTACTCGAGTTCCTACGAGCAGTACTTC. Encoded protein: CASSYSSSYEQYF. The V gene is TRBV6-5, the J gene TRBJ2-7; no reliable D call. V lost 0 bases to trimming and J lost 1 base, with 4 bases between them. From germline, CDR1 is MNHEY and CDR2 SVGAGI. The CDR3 has 13 residues.

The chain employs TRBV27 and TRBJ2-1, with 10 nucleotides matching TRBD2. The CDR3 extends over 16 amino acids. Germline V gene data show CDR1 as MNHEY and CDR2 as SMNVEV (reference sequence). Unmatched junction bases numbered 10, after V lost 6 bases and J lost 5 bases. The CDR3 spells CASSRSSSGRHNEQFF. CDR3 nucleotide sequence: TGTGCCAGCAGCCGATCCTCTAGCGGGAGACACAATGAGCAGTTCTTC.

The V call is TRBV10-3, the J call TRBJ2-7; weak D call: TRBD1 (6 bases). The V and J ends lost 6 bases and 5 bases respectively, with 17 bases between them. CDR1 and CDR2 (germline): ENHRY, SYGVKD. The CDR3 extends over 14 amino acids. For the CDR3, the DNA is TGTGCCATCAGGGAACAGGGTATCATGAACGAGCAGTACTTC. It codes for CAIREQGIMNEQYF.

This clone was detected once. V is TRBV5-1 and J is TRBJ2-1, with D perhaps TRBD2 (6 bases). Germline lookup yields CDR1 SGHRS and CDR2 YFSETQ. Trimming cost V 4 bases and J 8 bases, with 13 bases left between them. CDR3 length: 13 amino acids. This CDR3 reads CASSAAGSDEQFF. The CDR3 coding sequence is TGCGCCAGCAGCGCGGCGGGGAGCGATGAGCAGTTCTTC. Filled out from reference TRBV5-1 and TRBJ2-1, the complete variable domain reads KAGVTQTPRYLIKTRGQQVTLSCSPISGHRSVSWYQQTPGQGLQFLFEYFSETQRNKGNFPGRFSGRQFSNSRSEMNVSTLELGDSALYLCASSAAGSDEQFFGPGTRLTVL.

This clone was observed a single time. CDR3 amino acids: CASSFGGGSNQPQHF. The CDR3 DNA reads as TGCGCCAGCAGCTTCGGAGGGGGCAGCAATCAGCCCCAGCATTTT. This chain connects TRBV5-1 to TRBJ1-5, with 7 bases that match TRBD1. The CDR3 covers 15 residues. Trimming cost V 2 bases and J 1 base; bases outside gene matches: 3. Germline loops: CDR1 SGHRS, CDR2 YFSETQ.

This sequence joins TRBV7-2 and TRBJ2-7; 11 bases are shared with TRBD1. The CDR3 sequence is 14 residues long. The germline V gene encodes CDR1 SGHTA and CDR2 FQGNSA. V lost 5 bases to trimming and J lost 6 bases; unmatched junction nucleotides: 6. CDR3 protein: CASSPGQGESEQYF. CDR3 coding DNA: TGTGCCAGCAGCCCGGGACAGGGGGAATCCGAGCAGTACTTC.

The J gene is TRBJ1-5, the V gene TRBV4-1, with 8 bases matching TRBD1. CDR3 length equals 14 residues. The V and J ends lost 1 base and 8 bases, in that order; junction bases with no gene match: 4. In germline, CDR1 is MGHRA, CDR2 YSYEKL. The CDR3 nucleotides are TGCGCCAGCAGCCAAGGGGACAGGAAAGAGCCCCAGCATTTT. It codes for CASSQGDRKEPQHF.

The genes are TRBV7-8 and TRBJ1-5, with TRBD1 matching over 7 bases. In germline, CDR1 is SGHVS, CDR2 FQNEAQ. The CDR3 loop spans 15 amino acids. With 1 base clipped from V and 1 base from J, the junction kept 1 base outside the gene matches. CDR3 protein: CASSLEDRSNQPQHF. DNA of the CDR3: TGTGCCAGCAGCTTAGAGGACAGGAGCAATCAGCCCCAGCATTTT. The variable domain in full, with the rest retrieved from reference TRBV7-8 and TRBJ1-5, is GAGVSQSPRYKVAKRGQDVALRCDPISGHVSLFWYQQALGQGPEFLTYFQNEAQLDKSGLPSDRFFAERPEGSVSTLKIQRTQQEDSAVYLCASSLEDRSNQPQHFGDGTRLSIL.

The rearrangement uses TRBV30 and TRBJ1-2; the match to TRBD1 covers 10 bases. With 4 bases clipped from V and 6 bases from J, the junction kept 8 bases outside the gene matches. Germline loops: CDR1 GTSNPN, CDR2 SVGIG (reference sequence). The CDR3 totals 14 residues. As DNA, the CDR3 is TGTGCCTGGAACTCCGGGACAGGGGAGAATGGCTACACCTTC. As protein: CAWNSGTGENGYTF.

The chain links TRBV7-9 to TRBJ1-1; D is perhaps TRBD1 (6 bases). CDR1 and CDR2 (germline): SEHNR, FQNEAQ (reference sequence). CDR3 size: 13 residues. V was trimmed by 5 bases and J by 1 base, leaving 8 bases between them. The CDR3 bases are TGTGCCAGCAGCCTGACAGGGAACACTGAAGCTTTCTTT. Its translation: CASSLTGNTEAFF.

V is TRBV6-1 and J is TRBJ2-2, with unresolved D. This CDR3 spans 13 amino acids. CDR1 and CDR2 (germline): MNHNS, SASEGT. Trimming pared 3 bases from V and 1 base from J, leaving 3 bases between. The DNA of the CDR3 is TGTGCCAGCAGTGACAAGAACACCGGGGAGCTGTTTTTT. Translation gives CASSDKNTGELFF.

CDR3 DNA sequence: TGCGCCAGCAGCTCAGGGTCACCAGGGGCCAACGTCCTGACTTTC. Translation: CASSSGSPGANVLTF. The J gene is TRBJ2-6, the V gene TRBV5-1; TRBD1 might be the D (5 bases). The CDR3 loop spans 15 amino acids. Per the germline V gene, CDR1 is SGHRS and CDR2 is YFSETQ. V lost 3 bases and J lost 4, with 11 bases in between.

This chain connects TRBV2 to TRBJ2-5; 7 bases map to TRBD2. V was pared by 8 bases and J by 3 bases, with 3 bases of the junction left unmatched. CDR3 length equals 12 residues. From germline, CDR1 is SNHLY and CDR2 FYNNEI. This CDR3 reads CASGAGEETQYF. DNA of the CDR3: TGTGCCAGCGGGGCGGGGGAAGAGACCCAGTACTTC. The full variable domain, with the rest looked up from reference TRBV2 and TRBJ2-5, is EPEVTQTPSHQVTQMGQEVILRCVPISNHLYFYWYRQILGQKVEFLVSFYNNEISEKSEIFDDQFSVERPDGSNFTLKIRSTKLEDSAMYFCASGAGEETQYFGPGTRLLVL.

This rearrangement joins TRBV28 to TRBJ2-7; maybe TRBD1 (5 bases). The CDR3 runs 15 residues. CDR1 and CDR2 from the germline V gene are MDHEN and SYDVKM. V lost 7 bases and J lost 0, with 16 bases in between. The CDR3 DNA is TGTGCCAGCACGAACCAGGGCATGGCCTCCTACGAGCAGTACTTC. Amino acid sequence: CASTNQGMASYEQYF.

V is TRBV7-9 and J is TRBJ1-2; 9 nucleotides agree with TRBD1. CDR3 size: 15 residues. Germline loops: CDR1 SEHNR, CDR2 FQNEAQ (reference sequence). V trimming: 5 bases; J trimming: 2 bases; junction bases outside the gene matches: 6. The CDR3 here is CASSPGQGGNYGYTF. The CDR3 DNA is TGTGCCAGCAGCCCGGGACAGGGAGGCAACTATGGCTACACCTTC.

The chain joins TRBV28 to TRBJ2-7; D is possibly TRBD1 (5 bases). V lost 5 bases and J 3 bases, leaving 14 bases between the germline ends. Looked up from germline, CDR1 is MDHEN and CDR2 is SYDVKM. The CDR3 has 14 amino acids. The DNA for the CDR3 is TGTGCCAGCAGTCCTAGGGCCAGGGACTACGAGCAGTACTTC. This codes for CASSPRARDYEQYF.

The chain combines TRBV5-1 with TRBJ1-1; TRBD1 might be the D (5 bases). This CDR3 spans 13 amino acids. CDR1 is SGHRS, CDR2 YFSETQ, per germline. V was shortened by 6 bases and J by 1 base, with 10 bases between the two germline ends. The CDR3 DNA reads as TGCGCCAGCATAGGGGTGGCGAACACTGAAGCTTTCTTT. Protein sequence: CASIGVANTEAFF.

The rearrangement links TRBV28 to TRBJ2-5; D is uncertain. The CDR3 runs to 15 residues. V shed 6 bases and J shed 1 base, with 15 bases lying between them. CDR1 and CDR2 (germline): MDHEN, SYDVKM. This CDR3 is CASSLGSSIQETQYF. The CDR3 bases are TGTGCCAGCAGCCTCGGGTCCAGCATCCAAGAGACCCAGTACTTC.

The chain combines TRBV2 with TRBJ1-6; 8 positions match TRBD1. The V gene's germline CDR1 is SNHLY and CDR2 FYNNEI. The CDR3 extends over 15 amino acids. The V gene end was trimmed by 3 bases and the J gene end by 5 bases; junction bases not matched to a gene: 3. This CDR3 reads CASSDWGQDNSPLHF. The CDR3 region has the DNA TGTGCCAGCAGTGATTGGGGACAGGATAATTCACCCCTCCACTTT.

For the CDR3, the DNA is TGTGCCAGCAGCTTGGAAGAAGGGGGCGACTATGGCTACACCTTC. Residues: CASSLEEGGDYGYTF. V is TRBV5-6 and J is TRBJ1-2, with 7 bases lining up with TRBD1. Losses at the gene ends were 0 bases for V and 3 bases for J; bases not matched to a gene: 5. CDR3 length equals 15 residues. In germline, CDR1 is SGHDT, CDR2 YYEEEE.

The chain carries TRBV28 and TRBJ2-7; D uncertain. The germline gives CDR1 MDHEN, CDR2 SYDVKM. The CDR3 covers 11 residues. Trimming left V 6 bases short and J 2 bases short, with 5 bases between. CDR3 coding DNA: TGTGCCAGCAGCCGTGCCTACGAGCAGTACTTC. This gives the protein CASSRAYEQYF.